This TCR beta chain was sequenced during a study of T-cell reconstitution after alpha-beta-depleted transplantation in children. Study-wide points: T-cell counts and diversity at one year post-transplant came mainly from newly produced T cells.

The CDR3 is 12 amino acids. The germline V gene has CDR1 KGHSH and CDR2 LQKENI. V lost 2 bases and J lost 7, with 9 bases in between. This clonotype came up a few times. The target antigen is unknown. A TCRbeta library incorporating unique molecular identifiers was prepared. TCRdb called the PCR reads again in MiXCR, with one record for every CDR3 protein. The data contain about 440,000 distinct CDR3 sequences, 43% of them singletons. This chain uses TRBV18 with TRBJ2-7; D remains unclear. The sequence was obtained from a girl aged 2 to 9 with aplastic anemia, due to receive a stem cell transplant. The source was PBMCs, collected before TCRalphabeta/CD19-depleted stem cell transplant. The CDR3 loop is CASSPRVREQYF. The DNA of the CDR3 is TGTGCCAGCTCACCAAGGGTGAGGGAGCAGTACTTC.